This record concerns one T cell receptor beta chain sequence. The data originate from a study of blood T cell repertoires in COVID-19. V lost 4 bases and J lost 7; bases outside the gene matches: 3. The germline V gene has CDR1 KGHSH and CDR2 LQKENI. This CDR3 region has 13 residues. Sequenced by immunoSEQ multiplex PCR; TCRdb stores in-frame clones only, minus some. The sample lists 250,000 to 400,000 clones; about 91% were seen once. This chain links TRBV18 with TRBJ1-5, with 8 positions matching TRBD1. This TCR came from a woman in her 30s with COVID-19, enrolled during active disease. Material: peripheral blood. In DNA form, the CDR3 reads TGTGCCAGCTCACTGACAGGGGAGCAGCCCCAGCATTTT. Translation gives CASSLTGEQPQHF.